The 3 T cell receptor beta chains below were found in one sample sequenced in a study of cytomegalovirus exposure and HLA in healthy donors. The PCR made use of 60 Vbeta and 13 Jbeta primers. The data were produced by immunoSEQ multiplex PCR, yet TCRdb's version contains in-frame clones alone and is incomplete. Of 90,000 to 150,000 clones in the sample, 65% to 85% are singletons; the top ten hold about 2.7%. The sample taken for sequencing was PBMCs. These receptors were obtained from a woman in her thirties or forties in good health and CMV-seropositive.

This rearrangement joins TRBV6-5 to TRBJ2-7; TRBD1 matches 7 bases. The J segment lost 3 bases and the V segment lost 5 bases, leaving 4 bases of the junction unmatched. Germline CDR1 is MNHEY and CDR2 is SVGAGI. The CDR3 length is 13 residues. DNA of the CDR3: TGTGCCAGCAGTGAACAGGGGAGCTACGAGCAGTACTTC. This translates into CASSEQGSYEQYF.

The rearrangement joins TRBV2 to TRBJ1-1, with 7 bases lining up with TRBD1. V dropped 10 bases and J dropped 0; count of bases not matched to a gene: 11. The CDR3 runs 15 residues. Per germline, CDR1 SNHLY and CDR2 FYNNEI. Written as DNA, the CDR3 is TGTGCCACCTTGGACAGGACCCCGATGAACACTGAAGCTTTCTTT. Protein product: CATLDRTPMNTEAFF.

This clone was seen a handful of times. The chain has TRBV27 and TRBJ1-1, with unresolved D. The CDR3 has 13 residues. V gave up 6 bases and J gave up 1 base, with 9 bases separating them. The germline V gene has CDR1 MNHEY and CDR2 SMNVEV (reference sequence). The chain's CDR3 is CASRVPGNTEAFF. The CDR3, as DNA: TGTGCCAGCAGAGTTCCCGGGAACACTGAAGCTTTCTTT.